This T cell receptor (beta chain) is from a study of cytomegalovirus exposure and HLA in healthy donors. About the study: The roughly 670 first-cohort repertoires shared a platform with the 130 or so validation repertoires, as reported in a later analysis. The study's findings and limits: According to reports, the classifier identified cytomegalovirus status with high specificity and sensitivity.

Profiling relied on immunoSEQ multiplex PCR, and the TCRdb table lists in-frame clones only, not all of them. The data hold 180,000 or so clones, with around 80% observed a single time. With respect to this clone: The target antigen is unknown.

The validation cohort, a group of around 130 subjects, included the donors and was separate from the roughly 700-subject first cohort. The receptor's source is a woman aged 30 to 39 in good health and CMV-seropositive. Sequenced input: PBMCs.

This chain's CDR3 is CASIPGQGRGETQYF. CDR3 nucleotides: TGTGCCAGTATACCGGGACAGGGGCGCGGTGAGACCCAGTACTTC. This rearrangement joins TRBV5-4 to TRBJ2-5; the match to TRBD1 covers 10 bases. The CDR3 is 15 residues long. From germline, CDR1 is SGHNT and CDR2 YYREEE (reference sequence). The V and J ends lost 8 bases and 5 bases, in that order; junction bases with no gene match: 12.